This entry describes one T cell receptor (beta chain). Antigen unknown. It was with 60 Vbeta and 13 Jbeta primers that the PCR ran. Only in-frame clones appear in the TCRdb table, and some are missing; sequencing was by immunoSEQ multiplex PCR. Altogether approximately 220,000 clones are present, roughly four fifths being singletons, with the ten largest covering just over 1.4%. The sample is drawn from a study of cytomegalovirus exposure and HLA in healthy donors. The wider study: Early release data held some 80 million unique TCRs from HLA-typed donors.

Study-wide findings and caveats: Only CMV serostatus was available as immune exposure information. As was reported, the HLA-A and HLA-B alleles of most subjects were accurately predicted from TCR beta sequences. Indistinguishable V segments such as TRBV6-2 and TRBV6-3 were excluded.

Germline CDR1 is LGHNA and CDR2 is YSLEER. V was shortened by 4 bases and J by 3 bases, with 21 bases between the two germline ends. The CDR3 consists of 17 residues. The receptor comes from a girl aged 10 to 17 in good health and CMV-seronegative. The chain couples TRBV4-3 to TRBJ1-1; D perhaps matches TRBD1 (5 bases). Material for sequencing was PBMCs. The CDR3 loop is CASSPRRGNRGDTEAFF. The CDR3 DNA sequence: TGCGCCAGCAGCCCTCGGCGGGGGAATAGAGGGGACACTGAAGCTTTCTTT.